This T cell receptor (beta chain) emerged from a study of response to subunit inactivated influenza vaccine. This clonotype has only a few counts. Germline V gives CDR1 LGHNA, CDR2 YSLEER. CDR3 length: 15 residues. After removal of 3 bases from V and 5 bases from J, the junction contained 8 bases not matched to a gene. TCRdb passed the RT-PCR reads through MiXCR, listing each CDR3 protein once. Among 150,000 to 200,000 distinct CDR3 sequences listed, about 12% were seen once. A further study also used this sample, focusing on T cells expressing NK-cell markers. Per that paper: As the method of synthesis, 5'RACE template switching with UMIs yielded TCR beta cDNA.

This chain joins TRBV4-3 and TRBJ2-5, with 8 bases identical to TRBD1. The receptor's source is a man aged 45 to 65 who received an inactivated influenza vaccine. The sample was CD8+ T cells sorted from PBMCs, taken 12 days after vaccination. CDR3 sequence (DNA): TGCGCCAGCAGCCAGGAGGTCAGGGGGCAGGAGACCCAGTACTTC. Its protein is CASSQEVRGQETQYF.